This is a list of T cell receptor beta chains from one sample in a study of blood T cells in healthy people across ages. TCRdb independently ran MiXCR on the 5' RACE reads; one entry per CDR3 protein. The sample lists around 1,500,000 distinct CDR3 sequences; over 25% were seen once. The source material was blood. Every receptor here comes from a woman in her thirties in good health. CDR3s leave out the opening cysteine and the closing phenylalanine or tryptophan.

V gene: TRBV25-1; CDR3 length: 12; CDR3 protein: ASNELADAGELF
V gene: TRBV9; CDR3 length: 12; CDR3 protein: ASSARDSSRGYT
V gene: TRBV12-3/TRBV12-4; CDR3 length: 13; CDR3 protein: ASSMTGVGNSPLH
V gene: TRBV4-3; CDR3 length: 12; CDR3 protein: ASSQDRVPYGYT
V gene: TRBV6-1; CDR3 length: 10; CDR3 protein: ASRANNYGYT
V gene: TRBV5-1; CDR3 length: 13; CDR3 protein: ASSQSGRRSTEAF
V gene: TRBV11-2; CDR3 length: 14; CDR3 protein: ASSPGLAGVGGEQF
V gene: TRBV5-1; CDR3 length: 12; CDR3 protein: ASSLMGFTDTQY
V gene: TRBV2; CDR3 length: 12; CDR3 protein: ASSGGHRQETQY
V gene: TRBV7-2; CDR3 length: 12; CDR3 protein: ASSLELAKQTQY
V gene: TRBV6-5; CDR3 length: 11; CDR3 protein: ASMVALHLEQY
V gene: TRBV29-1; CDR3 length: 12; CDR3 protein: SVEFGVSDTEAF
V gene: TRBV20-1; CDR3 length: 13; CDR3 protein: SAGDLARGYYGYT
V gene: TRBV18; CDR3 length: 12; CDR3 protein: ASSTGVLENEQY
V gene: TRBV24-1; CDR3 length: 11; CDR3 protein: ATSVGVTDTQY
V gene: TRBV7-9; CDR3 length: 12; CDR3 protein: ASADGGGGQPQH
V gene: TRBV10-3; CDR3 length: 13; CDR3 protein: AQRGEYSSSYEQY
V gene: TRBV10-2; CDR3 length: 15; CDR3 protein: ASSESRRGGQTYGYT
V gene: TRBV15; CDR3 length: 13; CDR3 protein: ATSRDFLLGETQY
V gene: TRBV5-1; CDR3 length: 15; CDR3 protein: ASSPEGTVAGANVLT
V gene: TRBV19; CDR3 length: 10; CDR3 protein: ASRSERDGYT
V gene: TRBV7-9; CDR3 length: 12; CDR3 protein: ASTSQGVYTEAF
V gene: TRBV20-1; CDR3 length: 11; CDR3 protein: SGSDGSTDTQY
V gene: TRBV10-3; CDR3 length: 15; CDR3 protein: AISETKTRGALDTQY
V gene: TRBV3-1; CDR3 length: 13; CDR3 protein: ASSQDLAASRTQY
V gene: TRBV7-9; CDR3 length: 14; CDR3 protein: ASSLERQGAYNEQF
V gene: TRBV10-3; CDR3 length: 17; CDR3 protein: AIRSDGLAGVSSYNEQF
V gene: TRBV6-2/TRBV6-3; CDR3 length: 15; CDR3 protein: ASRAFSGGSSTDTQY
V gene: TRBV12-5; CDR3 length: 13; CDR3 protein: ASGHIAGLYNEQF
V gene: TRBV5-1; CDR3 length: 13; CDR3 protein: ASSPSGIGPETQY
V gene: TRBV6-1; CDR3 length: 12; CDR3 protein: ARGRRPLNTEAF
V gene: TRBV5-1; CDR3 length: 13; CDR3 protein: ASSPNRVGQETQY
V gene: TRBV7-8; CDR3 length: 12; CDR3 protein: ASSNQGPRDTQY
V gene: TRBV5-1; CDR3 length: 11; CDR3 protein: ASSLQGFGEAF
V gene: TRBV20-1; CDR3 length: 11; CDR3 protein: SVTGAGTGELF
V gene: TRBV10-3; CDR3 length: 11; CDR3 protein: AISVTGDQPQH
V gene: TRBV20-1; CDR3 length: 10; CDR3 protein: SAHRSQETQY
V gene: TRBV11-2; CDR3 length: 15; CDR3 protein: ASSLDLARGRGGEQF
V gene: TRBV6-6; CDR3 length: 15; CDR3 protein: ASRKGLAGSTTDTQY
V gene: TRBV20-1; CDR3 length: 14; CDR3 protein: SARSGTGYSNQPQH